Shown below are 5 T cell receptor beta chains from a single sample sequenced in a study of blood T cell repertoires in COVID-19. Here immunoSEQ multiplex PCR was the method, and the copy in TCRdb shows in-frame clones only, minus some. The sample consists of 150,000 to 200,000 clones, around 87% of them appearing once. Sequencing was performed on PBMCs or T cells enriched from blood (not recorded which). Receptors were obtained from a woman aged 45-65 years who had recovered from COVID-19.

The chain employs TRBV19 and TRBJ1-1; 7 bases map to TRBD1. The V and J ends lost 5 bases and 4 bases, in that order; junction bases with no gene match: 7. The CDR3 loop spans 14 amino acids. Looked up from germline, CDR1 is LNHDA and CDR2 is SQIVND (reference sequence). This CDR3 reads CASSPGQISTEAFF. The CDR3 region has the DNA TGTGCCAGTAGTCCGGGACAGATTTCCACTGAAGCTTTCTTT. Full variable domain (remainder filled in from reference TRBV19 and TRBJ1-1): DGGITQSPKYLFRKEGQNVTLSCEQNLNHDAMYWYRQDPGQGLRLIYYSQIVNDFQKGDIAEGYSVSREKKESFPLTVTSAQKNPTAFYLCASSPGQISTEAFFGQGTRLTVV.

This chain joins TRBV24-1 and TRBJ1-2, with 11 positions matching TRBD1. With V trimmed by 4 bases and J by 6 bases, 6 bases remained unmatched. CDR3 length: 15 amino acids. The germline CDR1 and CDR2 sequences are KGHDR and SFDVKD. The CDR3 DNA reads as TGTGCCACCAGTGAACCCCGGACAGGGGGCGATGGCTACACCTTC. Its protein is CATSEPRTGGDGYTF.

The sample holds one count of this clone. The chain links TRBV11-3 to TRBJ2-5; TRBD1 matches 7 bases. The CDR3 length is 16 residues. Germline CDR1 and CDR2: SGHNT and YENEEA. V lost 1 base, J lost 4 bases, and 9 bases stayed unmatched. Here the CDR3 reads CASSLGAGGKVETQYF. The CDR3 DNA reads as TGTGCCAGCAGCTTAGGGGCAGGGGGAAAGGTAGAGACCCAGTACTTC.

The chain links TRBV7-9 to TRBJ2-1; 9 positions match TRBD2. Germline loops: CDR1 SEHNR, CDR2 FQNEAQ (reference sequence). Germline trimming cut 3 bases from V and 7 bases from J; bases unmatched to any gene: 7. This CDR3 spans 15 amino acids. The CDR3 DNA sequence: TGTGCCAGCAGCTTCGGCGGGGGGGGACATAATGAGCAGTTCTTC. Encoded protein: CASSFGGGGHNEQFF.

This rearrangement joins TRBV9 to TRBJ2-1; D gene unclear. V lost 0 bases, J lost 4 bases, and 5 bases lay in between. The germline V gene encodes CDR1 SGDLS and CDR2 YYNGEE. There are 13 residues in the CDR3. The CDR3 spells CASSVGVYNEQFF. The CDR3 DNA reads as TGTGCCAGCAGCGTAGGAGTATACAATGAGCAGTTCTTC. Full variable domain (remainder filled in from reference TRBV9 and TRBJ2-1): DSGVTQTPKHLITATGQRVTLRCSPRSGDLSVYWYQQSLDQGLQFLIQYYNGEERAKGNILERFSAQQFPDLHSELNLSSLELGDSALYFCASSVGVYNEQFFGPGTRLTVL.